The next 27 T cell receptor beta chains were all read from a single sample in a study of T cell repertoires in cytomegalovirus infection. Their antigens are not known. TCRdb independently ran MiXCR on the reads; one entry per CDR3 protein. This sample carries around 58,000 distinct CDR3 sequences, 20% of them seen once, and the ten largest clones take roughly 73%. The sample was CD8+ T cells from cultured PBMCs, taken from culture after CMV antigen stimulation. The source is a human donor in good health (CMV status not recorded). Some clones in this sample may be carry-over from other donors' samples.

This clonotype was seen a few times. The chain carries TRBV7-2 and TRBJ1-4; TRBD1 matches 8 bases. The CDR3 length is 13 residues. Germline V CDR1 and CDR2: SGHTA, FQGNSA. V trimming: 5 bases; J trimming: 8 bases; junction bases outside the gene matches: 4. The CDR3, as DNA: TGTGCCAGCAGCCCCCGGGACAGGGAAAAACTGTTTTTT. Its protein product is CASSPRDREKLFF.

This chain uses TRBV6-1 with TRBJ2-7; D possibly corresponds to TRBD1 (6 bases). The CDR3 length is 14 residues. Germline CDR1 is MNHNS and CDR2 is SASEGT. V lost 3 bases and J 0 bases, leaving 9 bases between the germline ends. The CDR3, as DNA: TGTGCCAGCAGTGACCAGGGGTTCTCCTACGAGCAGTACTTC. It encodes CASSDQGFSYEQYF.

This clonotype has only a few counts. This chain connects TRBV6-5 to TRBJ1-1; a possible D gene is TRBD1 (6 bases). CDR3 length: 12 residues. V lost 5 bases and J 5 bases, leaving 9 bases between the germline ends. Germline V gene sequence: CDR1 MNHEY, CDR2 SVGAGI. DNA for the CDR3: TGTGCCAGCAGTAAAGGGGGGACTGAAGCTTTCTTT. This sequence encodes CASSKGGTEAFF.

This clonotype was seen more than once but under ten times. This chain uses TRBV5-4 with TRBJ2-7; tentative D call: TRBD2 (5 bases). The CDR3 runs to 12 residues. Germline V gene lookup returns CDR1 SGHNT and CDR2 YYREEE (reference sequence). V lost 5 bases, J lost 5 bases, and 11 bases lay in between. DNA of the CDR3: TGTGCCAGCAGTACACTCGGGGACGAGCAGTACTTC. It encodes CASSTLGDEQYF.

V is TRBV6-5 and J is TRBJ2-3; 10 nucleotides match TRBD1. J lost 5 bases, V lost 2 bases, and 10 bases had no gene match. The germline V gene has CDR1 MNHEY and CDR2 SVGAGI. The CDR3 extends over 17 amino acids. The CDR3 sequence: CASSYLRQGAWGDTQYF. The DNA of the CDR3 is TGTGCCAGCAGTTACCTGAGACAGGGGGCGTGGGGAGATACGCAGTATTTT.

This clonotype was detected only a few times. The V call is TRBV27, the J call TRBJ1-1; D ambiguous. This CDR3 region has 12 residues. The V gene's germline CDR1 is MNHEY and CDR2 SMNVEV (reference sequence). V lost 3 bases to trimming and J lost 7 bases, with 9 bases between them. The CDR3 region is CASSFAGNEAFF. The CDR3 bases are TGTGCCAGCAGTTTTGCGGGTAATGAAGCTTTCTTT.

V gene TRBV7-9 combines with J gene TRBJ1-4, with a tentative D call TRBD1 (6 bases). From germline, CDR1 is SEHNR and CDR2 FQNEAQ (reference sequence). The germline V and J ends were trimmed by 5 bases and 4 bases, with 17 bases remaining between them. This CDR3 spans 16 amino acids. CDR3 DNA sequence: TGTGCCAGCAGCCCTCCAGGGGTCATACATAATGAAAAACTGTTTTTT. Translating it yields CASSPPGVIHNEKLFF. Based on the CDR3 plus reference TRBV7-9 and TRBJ1-4, the full variable domain is DTGVSQNPRHKITKRGQNVTFRCDPISEHNRLYWYRQTLGQGPEFLTYFQNEAQLEKSRLLSDRFSAERPKGSFSTLEIQRTEQGDSAMYLCASSPPGVIHNEKLFFGSGTQLSVL.

This clonotype has just a few counts. This chain connects TRBV12-3 or TRBV12-4 to TRBJ2-7, with 7 bases lining up with TRBD1. The CDR3 extends over 14 amino acids. The trim removed 6 bases at V and 0 bases at J, leaving 5 bases unmatched. DNA of the CDR3: TGTGCCAGCAGCCGACAGGGTAGCTCCTACGAGCAGTACTTC. Translating it yields CASSRQGSSYEQYF.

This clonotype was picked up a small number of times. This chain uses TRBV7-2 with TRBJ1-5, with D unclear. Germline values: CDR1 SGHTA, CDR2 FQGNSA. V lost 3 bases, J lost 1 base, and 7 bases lay in between. The CDR3 is 14 amino acids. In DNA form, the CDR3 reads TGTGCCAGCAGCTTGTTAGGAAGCAATCAGCCCCAGCATTTT. Protein product: CASSLLGSNQPQHF.

This clonotype was seen only a few times. The chain couples TRBV7-3 to TRBJ2-7; TRBD1 agrees at 10 bases. V lost 5 bases and J lost 6; bases outside the gene matches: 10. The CDR3 sequence is 15 residues long. The germline V gene has CDR1 SGHTA and CDR2 FQGTGA. This CDR3 reads CASSPRQGASSEQYF. Written as DNA, the CDR3 is TGTGCCAGCAGCCCAAGACAGGGGGCGAGCTCCGAGCAGTACTTC.

The chain recombines TRBV7-8 with TRBJ1-1; weak D call: TRBD1 (6 bases). This CDR3 is built from 16 residues. CDR1 is SGHVS, CDR2 FQNEAQ, per germline. V was clipped by 5 bases and J by 3 bases, with 19 bases between them. In DNA form, the CDR3 reads TGTGCCAGCAGCCTCGTACAGGGTGAGGTTGACACTGAAGCTTTCTTT. Encoded protein: CASSLVQGEVDTEAFF.

The gene calls are TRBV4-3 and TRBJ2-5, with D maybe TRBD2 (7 bases). V was trimmed by 0 bases and J by 5 bases, leaving 16 bases between them. Germline CDR1 and CDR2: LGHNA and YSLEER. This CDR3 contains 16 residues. The CDR3 nucleotides read TGCGCCAGCAGCCAAGACGTGGCGGGGGCGGGGGAGACCCAGTACTTC. Translated, it gives CASSQDVAGAGETQYF.

The V call is TRBV6-2 or TRBV6-3, the J call TRBJ2-3; D remains unclear. This CDR3 has 14 residues. Trimming took off 5 bases at V and 2 bases at J, with 11 bases between the two ends. The germline V gene has CDR1 MNHEY and CDR2 SVGEGT. The CDR3: CASSRLEYTDTQYF. DNA of the CDR3: TGTGCCAGCAGTCGACTGGAATACACAGATACGCAGTATTTT.

In its sample, this clonotype was seen a few times. This chain uses TRBV11-2 with TRBJ1-2, with D possibly matching TRBD1 (5 bases). V was clipped by 8 bases and J by 4 bases, with 14 bases between them. Looked up from germline, CDR1 is SGHAT and CDR2 is FQNNGV. The CDR3 sequence is 13 residues long. The CDR3 nucleotides are TGTGCCAGCCGCTGGGGGGACGGCTATGGCTACACCTTC. It yields the protein CASRWGDGYGYTF.

This clonotype was picked up a small number of times. The rearrangement links TRBV12-3 or TRBV12-4 to TRBJ2-1, with 8 bases identical to TRBD2. There are 15 residues in the CDR3. V lost 1 base, J lost 6 bases, and 5 bases stayed unmatched. CDR3 amino acids: CASSLGGGPSNEQFF. As DNA, the CDR3 is TGTGCCAGCAGTTTAGGCGGGGGGCCATCCAATGAGCAGTTCTTC.

This clonotype was seen many times. The CDR3 sequence: CASSQTILQETQYF. CDR3 bases: TGCGCCAGCAGCCAGACTATCCTCCAAGAGACCCAGTACTTC. The chain links TRBV4-1 to TRBJ2-5, with a possible D match to TRBD2 (5 bases). V lost 3 bases and J lost 1, with 9 bases in between. CDR1 and CDR2 from the germline V gene are MGHRA and YSYEKL. The CDR3 is 14 residues long.

The rearrangement uses TRBV2 and TRBJ2-1, with 9 bases identical to TRBD1. With V trimmed by 5 bases and J by 4 bases, 6 bases remained unmatched. Germline assignment: CDR1 SNHLY and CDR2 FYNNEI. The CDR3 has 15 residues. CDR3 in amino acids: CASSWTGEGYNEQFF. DNA for the CDR3: TGTGCCAGCAGTTGGACAGGGGAGGGATACAATGAGCAGTTCTTC.

The gene calls are TRBV6-6 and TRBJ2-1; 9 bases agree with TRBD2. The CDR3 is made up of 15 amino acids. Unmatched junction bases numbered 4, after V lost 7 bases and J lost 0 bases. CDR1 and CDR2 from the germline V gene are MNHNY and SVGAGI (reference sequence). This CDR3 is CASIEAGGSYNEQFF. CDR3 in DNA: TGTGCCAGCATCGAAGCGGGGGGCTCCTACAATGAGCAGTTCTTC.

V and J are TRBV29-1 and TRBJ1-1; D is ambiguous. The V and J ends lost 7 bases and 3 bases respectively, with 24 bases between them. Per the germline V gene, CDR1 is SQVTM and CDR2 is ANQGSEA. The CDR3 has 16 amino acids. The CDR3 coding sequence is TGCAGCGCTCTGCTGGCGGGAACTGAAAAGGACACTGAAGCTTTCTTT. The encoded protein is CSALLAGTEKDTEAFF. The full variable domain, rest sourced from reference TRBV29-1 and TRBJ1-1, is SAVISQKPSRDICQRGTSLTIQCQVDSQVTMMFWYRQQPGQSLTLIATANQGSEATYESGFVIDKFPISRPNLTFSTLTVSNMSPEDSSIYLCSALLAGTEKDTEAFFGQGTRLTVV.

There are a few counts of this clonotype. The chain employs TRBV7-6 and TRBJ1-1; D may be TRBD1 (5 bases). Germline V lookup: CDR1 SGHVS, CDR2 FNYEAQ. Trimming shortened V by 6 bases and J by 2 bases, and 19 bases separated the two germline ends. The CDR3 has 16 amino acids. The CDR3: CASSQKGLRANTEAFF. The DNA of the CDR3 is TGTGCCAGCAGTCAGAAAGGTCTCAGGGCCAACACTGAAGCTTTCTTT.

This clonotype was picked up a small number of times. The chain uses TRBV7-2 and TRBJ2-3, with TRBD2 matching over 7 bases. The CDR3 loop spans 14 amino acids. V dropped 11 bases and J dropped 1; count of bases not matched to a gene: 9. CDR1 SGHTA and CDR2 FQGNSA come from the germline V gene. CDR3 in DNA: TGTGCCCAGGCGGGGGAGGGTGGCACAGATACGCAGTATTTT. This sequence encodes CAQAGEGGTDTQYF. The entire variable domain, with the rest obtained from reference TRBV7-2 and TRBJ2-3, is as follows: GAGVSQSPSNKVTEKGKDVELRCDPISGHTALYWYRQSLGQGLEFLIYFQGNSAPDKSGLPSDRFSAERTGGSVSTLTIQRTQQEDSAVYLCAQAGEGGTDTQYFGPGTRLTVL.

This rearrangement joins TRBV20-1 to TRBJ2-1; 9 bases agree with TRBD2. The CDR3 is 15 residues long. J gave up 6 bases and V 5 bases, and 11 bases lay outside the gene matches. CDR1 and CDR2 from the germline V gene are DFQATT and SNEGSKA (reference sequence). CDR3: CSARTGRGGFNEQFF. The CDR3 nucleotides are TGCAGTGCTCGAACGGGGCGGGGGGGCTTCAATGAGCAGTTCTTC.

The gene calls are TRBV12-3 or TRBV12-4 and TRBJ1-2; D might be TRBD1 (5 bases). Trimming removed 3 bases from V and 2 bases from J, with 10 bases in between. The CDR3 extends over 14 amino acids. Here the CDR3 DNA reads TGTGCCAGCAGTTTGGGGACGGTGAACTATGGCTACACCTTC. Translated: CASSLGTVNYGYTF.

The chain couples TRBV2 to TRBJ2-1, with D maybe TRBD1 (5 bases). The CDR3 loop spans 13 amino acids. With 10 bases removed from V and 5 bases from J, the gap between germline ends came to 15 bases. CDR1 is SNHLY and CDR2 is FYNNEI in the germline V gene. Written as DNA, the CDR3 is TGTGCCACCGTTAAAGGGGTGGACAATGAGCAGTTCTTC. Translation gives CATVKGVDNEQFF.

The chain recombines TRBV11-2 with TRBJ2-7; 7 bases align to TRBD1. The CDR3 contains 15 residues. Trimming removed 5 bases from V and 4 bases from J; junction bases left unmatched: 11. The germline V gene encodes CDR1 SGHAT and CDR2 FQNNGV. CDR3 amino acids: CASSATGDLRYEQYF. The CDR3 DNA is TGTGCCAGCAGCGCCACAGGGGATTTGAGGTACGAGCAGTACTTC.

The V gene is TRBV6-2 or TRBV6-3, the J gene TRBJ1-1; 7 positions agree with TRBD1. Germline-derived CDR1 and CDR2 are MNHEY and SVGEGT. This CDR3 contains 15 residues. V lost 7 bases and J lost 4; bases outside the gene matches: 12. Written as DNA, the CDR3 is TGTGCCAGCATTCTCCCCCAGGGGGGACGCACTGAAGCTTTCTTT. It codes for CASILPQGGRTEAFF.

The sample holds a few counts of this clonotype. The CDR3 reads CASSQILQGRMNTEAFF. CDR3 nucleotides: TGTGCCAGCAGCCAAATTCTCCAGGGGCGAATGAACACTGAAGCTTTCTTT. V is TRBV4-2 and J is TRBJ1-1; tentatively, D is TRBD1 (6 bases). The CDR3 covers 17 residues. V lost 2 bases and J 0 bases, leaving 16 bases between the germline ends. The germline V gene encodes CDR1 LGHNA and CDR2 YNFKEQ.